This T cell receptor beta chain was sequenced in a study of T cell responses to AZD1222 COVID-19 vaccine. After removal of 0 bases from V and 9 bases from J, the junction contained 7 bases not matched to a gene. Germline CDR1 SGHNT, CDR2 YYREEE (reference sequence). This CDR3 has 16 residues. Study-level findings and limits: At baseline, just 6 or 7 AZD1222 recipients tested seropositive.

This clone was observed once. What it recognizes is unknown. The protocol was immunoSEQ multiplex PCR, while the TCRdb copy is restricted to in-frame clones and leaves out a portion. This repertoire shows around 99,000 clones, roughly 90% found once; its top ten account for roughly 6.5%. This specimen consisted of peripheral blood, obtained on day 0 of AZD1222 vaccination. The sequence came from an adult in good health. The rearrangement links TRBV5-4 to TRBJ1-6, with 9 bases fitting TRBD1. The chain's CDR3 is CASSLATGTGSSPLHF. The CDR3 bases are TGTGCCAGCAGCTTGGCTACCGGGACAGGGAGTTCACCCCTCCACTTT.